This T cell receptor beta chain is from a study of T-cell memory formation after mild COVID-19. Study conclusions and caveats: CD4/CD8 balance held among clones contracting day 15 to 85, and later expanders leaned CD4+.

CDR1 and CDR2 from the germline V gene are SNHLY and FYNNEI. The V segment lost 4 bases and the J segment 10 bases; nucleotides outside the gene matches: 5. This CDR3 is built from 14 residues. A few counts support this clonotype. What it binds is unknown. TCR alpha and TCR beta cDNA libraries carrying sample barcodes and UMIs were produced by 5'RACE using constant-segment primers. TCRdb reprocessed the 5' RACE reads with MiXCR, giving one entry per CDR3 protein. The sample shows approximately 490,000 distinct CDR3 sequences, roughly 20% of them seen only once. The sample consisted of PBMCs or a T cell subset sorted from them (not recorded which). The chain links TRBV2 to TRBJ1-6, with 9 nucleotides matching TRBD1. The origin of this receptor is an adult woman who had mild COVID-19 (a few samples of this study predate the infection). Cell type and time point are not known. The CDR3 bases are TGTGCCAGCAGTGCTACAGGGGGCCGGTCACCCCTCCACTTT. Translated, it gives CASSATGGRSPLHF.